Listed here is a single T cell receptor (beta chain). The V segment lost 6 bases and the J segment 0 bases; nucleotides outside the gene matches: 9. Germline CDR1 MNHEY, CDR2 SMNVEV (reference sequence). This CDR3 has 17 amino acids. Produced via immunoSEQ multiplex PCR; TCRdb's table is partial and in-frame only. This sample yields tens of thousands of clones, of which 70% to 85% are seen a single time; around a sixth belongs to the top ten. This entry is derived from a study of glioma-infiltrating T cells after dendritic cell vaccination. Stated time point: after dendritic cell vaccination, including at tumor progression/relapse.

This specimen was blood, taken after dendritic cell vaccination. V gene TRBV27 combines with J gene TRBJ1-5, with 9 positions matching TRBD1. The source of this sequence is a human donor with glioblastoma. This CDR3 is CASSPTGGGYSNQPQHF. CDR3 sequence (DNA): TGTGCCAGCAGCCCGACAGGGGGTGGCTATAGCAATCAGCCCCAGCATTTT.